Listed below are T cell receptor beta chains from one sample, sequenced in a study of post-analysis software for immune sequencing data. TCRdb ran MiXCR on the PCR reads and lists one entry per CDR3 protein. The repertoire consists of over 300,000 distinct CDR3 sequences, with less than 40% occurring once and the leading ten covering around 15%. What was sequenced was blood. The receptor set was obtained from a girl between 10 and 17 years old with multiple sclerosis. CDR3s include the opening cysteine and the closing phenylalanine or tryptophan. Fields, in order: clone size, J gene, D gene, V gene, CDR3 protein, CDR3 DNA. A D gene is named only where the DNA matches it firmly. Clone size is not always given. Where it is, it says once, few, many or a class for expanded clones.

clone_size: .; j_call: TRBJ2-5; d_call: .; v_call: TRBV7-9; cdr3_aa: CASSFPRGQETQYF; cdr3_nt: TGTGCCAGCAGCTTCCCACGGGGTCAAGAGACCCAGTACTTC
clone_size: .; j_call: TRBJ2-7; d_call: TRBD1; v_call: TRBV29-1; cdr3_aa: CSALSTWDSLSYEQYF; cdr3_nt: TGCAGCGCTCTTAGTACTTGGGACAGCCTCTCCTACGAGCAGTACTTC
clone_size: few; j_call: TRBJ2-3; d_call: .; v_call: TRBV3-1; cdr3_aa: CASSPPNGPDTQYF; cdr3_nt: TGTGCCAGCAGCCCTCCGAACGGCCCAGATACGCAGTATTTT
clone_size: .; j_call: TRBJ1-6; d_call: .; v_call: TRBV27; cdr3_aa: CASSERRNSPLHF; cdr3_nt: TGTGCCAGCAGTGAAAGACGGAATTCACCCCTCCACTTT
clone_size: .; j_call: TRBJ1-6; d_call: TRBD1; v_call: TRBV3-1; cdr3_aa: CASSQRAGGHSPLHF; cdr3_nt: TGTGCCAGCAGCCAAAGGGCAGGGGGACATTCACCCCTCCACTTT
clone_size: few; j_call: TRBJ2-1; d_call: TRBD1; v_call: TRBV5-1; cdr3_aa: CASSFVPGQGYEQFF; cdr3_nt: TGCGCCAGCAGCTTTGTCCCGGGACAGGGTTATGAGCAGTTCTTC
clone_size: few; j_call: TRBJ1-2; d_call: .; v_call: TRBV10-2; cdr3_aa: CASSERGALRGYTF; cdr3_nt: TGCGCCAGCAGTGAACGGGGGGCCTTGCGTGGCTACACCTTC
clone_size: many; j_call: TRBJ2-1; d_call: .; v_call: TRBV27; cdr3_aa: CASSPYVGTISYNEQFF; cdr3_nt: TGTGCCAGCAGCCCCTACGTGGGGACAATCTCCTACAATGAGCAGTTCTTC
clone_size: .; j_call: TRBJ2-1; d_call: TRBD2; v_call: TRBV6-5; cdr3_aa: CASRSGGARNEQFF; cdr3_nt: TGTGCCAGCAGAAGCGGGGGGGCCCGGAATGAGCAGTTCTTC
clone_size: few; j_call: TRBJ1-2; d_call: .; v_call: TRBV9; cdr3_aa: CASSVEAQIQGLYGYTF; cdr3_nt: TGTGCCAGCAGCGTAGAGGCCCAAATTCAGGGCCTCTATGGCTACACCTTC
clone_size: .; j_call: TRBJ1-5; d_call: TRBD1; v_call: TRBV6-1; cdr3_aa: CAADRANQPQHF; cdr3_nt: TGTGCCGCAGACAGGGCCAATCAGCCCCAGCATTTT
clone_size: few; j_call: TRBJ1-1; d_call: TRBD1; v_call: TRBV29-1; cdr3_aa: CSATGGAFSEAFF; cdr3_nt: TGCAGCGCGACAGGGGGCGCGTTCTCTGAAGCTTTCTTT
clone_size: few; j_call: TRBJ2-7; d_call: .; v_call: TRBV10-1; cdr3_aa: CASVGGTYEQYF; cdr3_nt: TGCGCCAGCGTCGGCGGTACCTACGAGCAGTACTTC
clone_size: .; j_call: TRBJ1-1; d_call: .; v_call: TRBV24-1; cdr3_aa: CAASDGKTEAFF; cdr3_nt: TGTGCCGCCAGTGATGGAAAGACTGAAGCTTTCTTT
clone_size: few; j_call: TRBJ2-5; d_call: TRBD2; v_call: TRBV27; cdr3_aa: CASSLRRELQETQYF; cdr3_nt: TGTGCCAGCAGTTTACGGCGGGAGCTACAAGAGACCCAGTACTTC
clone_size: .; j_call: TRBJ1-1; d_call: .; v_call: TRBV7-2; cdr3_aa: CTSSLQGLGTEAFF; cdr3_nt: TGTACCAGCAGCTTACAGGGTCTGGGCACTGAAGCTTTCTTT
clone_size: .; j_call: TRBJ2-7; d_call: .; v_call: TRBV5-8; cdr3_aa: CASSFDGGPSYEQYF; cdr3_nt: TGTGCCAGCAGCTTTGACGGGGGGCCCTCCTACGAGCAGTACTTC
clone_size: many; j_call: TRBJ2-1; d_call: TRBD1; v_call: TRBV5-1; cdr3_aa: CASSLGQGLNEQFF; cdr3_nt: TGCGCCAGCAGCTTGGGACAGGGCCTCAATGAGCAGTTCTTC
clone_size: .; j_call: TRBJ2-7; d_call: .; v_call: TRBV5-1; cdr3_aa: CASRRDGGYEQYF; cdr3_nt: TGCGCCAGCAGGAGGGACGGGGGCTACGAGCAGTACTTC
clone_size: few; j_call: TRBJ2-3; d_call: TRBD2; v_call: TRBV6-5; cdr3_aa: CASSYSLAGGADTQYF; cdr3_nt: TGTGCCAGCAGTTACTCGCTAGCGGGCGGGGCGGATACGCAGTATTTT
clone_size: .; j_call: TRBJ2-1; d_call: .; v_call: TRBV20-1; cdr3_aa: CSAGGSSQGNEQFF; cdr3_nt: TGCAGTGCCGGCGGCAGCAGTCAGGGCAATGAGCAGTTCTTC
clone_size: .; j_call: TRBJ2-7; d_call: .; v_call: TRBV9; cdr3_aa: CASSEELSGEQYF; cdr3_nt: TGTGCCAGCAGCGAGGAGTTGTCCGGCGAGCAGTACTTC
clone_size: .; j_call: TRBJ1-5; d_call: .; v_call: TRBV15; cdr3_aa: CATSRKGEPLNQPQHF; cdr3_nt: TGTGCCACCAGCAGAAAAGGAGAACCCTTAAATCAGCCCCAGCATTTT
clone_size: .; j_call: TRBJ1-5; d_call: .; v_call: TRBV20-1; cdr3_aa: CSARFRQGLYSNQPQHF; cdr3_nt: TGCAGTGCTAGATTCCGTCAAGGTCTTTATAGCAATCAGCCCCAGCATTTT
clone_size: few; j_call: TRBJ2-1; d_call: .; v_call: TRBV12-3/TRBV12-4; cdr3_aa: CASSPNPAADNEQFF; cdr3_nt: TGTGCCAGCAGTCCCAACCCTGCGGCCGACAATGAGCAGTTCTTC
clone_size: once; j_call: TRBJ2-1; d_call: .; v_call: TRBV7-9; cdr3_aa: CASSTDLEGNEQFF; cdr3_nt: TGTGCCAGCAGCACCGACTTGGAGGGGAATGAGCAGTTCTTC
clone_size: few; j_call: TRBJ2-5; d_call: TRBD1; v_call: TRBV5-1; cdr3_aa: CASSYGQGLETQYF; cdr3_nt: TGCGCCAGCAGCTACGGACAGGGTCTAGAGACCCAGTACTTC
clone_size: few; j_call: TRBJ1-6; d_call: .; v_call: TRBV6-5; cdr3_aa: CATGRGLNSPLHF; cdr3_nt: TGTGCCACGGGCCGCGGGCTTAATTCACCCCTCCACTTT
clone_size: .; j_call: TRBJ2-7; d_call: TRBD2; v_call: TRBV20-1; cdr3_aa: CSARDPSGAADEQYF; cdr3_nt: TGCAGTGCTAGAGATCCTAGCGGGGCTGCGGATGAGCAGTACTTC
clone_size: .; j_call: TRBJ1-5; d_call: .; v_call: TRBV4-3; cdr3_aa: CASSQTHNSNQPQHF; cdr3_nt: TGCGCCAGCAGCCAAACCCACAATAGCAATCAGCCCCAGCATTTT
clone_size: .; j_call: TRBJ2-1; d_call: TRBD1; v_call: TRBV24-1; cdr3_aa: CATSDSRTGPSYNEQFF; cdr3_nt: TGTGCCACCAGTGACTCCCGGACAGGGCCCTCCTACAATGAGCAGTTCTTC
clone_size: .; j_call: TRBJ2-1; d_call: TRBD1; v_call: TRBV28; cdr3_aa: CASTPGQGQGVGAYKEQFF; cdr3_nt: TGTGCCAGCACCCCGGGACAGGGACAGGGGGTTGGGGCCTACAAGGAACAGTTCTTC
clone_size: few; j_call: TRBJ2-1; d_call: .; v_call: TRBV6-1; cdr3_aa: CASSGWWDAISYNEQFF; cdr3_nt: TGTGCCAGCAGTGGGTGGTGGGATGCTATCTCCTACAATGAGCAGTTCTTC
clone_size: .; j_call: TRBJ2-4; d_call: .; v_call: TRBV14; cdr3_aa: CASSQEAYAGIQYF; cdr3_nt: TGTGCCAGCAGCCAAGAGGCTTACGCAGGCATTCAGTACTTC
clone_size: .; j_call: TRBJ2-1; d_call: TRBD2; v_call: TRBV9; cdr3_aa: CASSLLAGGDEQFF; cdr3_nt: TGTGCCAGCAGCCTACTAGCGGGGGGGGATGAGCAGTTCTTC
clone_size: .; j_call: TRBJ2-3; d_call: TRBD2; v_call: TRBV7-3; cdr3_aa: CASSLTGSLAGGGDTQYF; cdr3_nt: TGTGCCAGCAGCTTAACGGGGTCGCTAGCGGGGGGAGGGGATACGCAGTATTTT
clone_size: few; j_call: TRBJ2-3; d_call: .; v_call: TRBV6-1; cdr3_aa: CASSSESPHNTQYF; cdr3_nt: TGTGCCAGCAGTTCGGAATCTCCCCACAATACGCAGTATTTT
clone_size: few; j_call: TRBJ1-1; d_call: .; v_call: TRBV16; cdr3_aa: CASSQLQGRTEAFF; cdr3_nt: TGTGCCAGCAGCCAATTACAGGGTAGGACTGAAGCTTTCTTT
clone_size: .; j_call: TRBJ2-5; d_call: .; v_call: TRBV7-7; cdr3_aa: CVSSLSFGETQYF; cdr3_nt: TGTGTTAGCAGCTTATCTTTCGGAGAGACCCAGTACTTC
clone_size: .; j_call: TRBJ1-2; d_call: TRBD1; v_call: TRBV20-1; cdr3_aa: CSASTGNYGYTF; cdr3_nt: TGCAGTGCTTCGACAGGGAATTATGGCTACACCTTC
clone_size: .; j_call: TRBJ2-7; d_call: .; v_call: TRBV20-1; cdr3_aa: CSAAPRSGAYEQYF; cdr3_nt: TGCAGTGCTGCCCCCCGTAGCGGAGCCTACGAGCAGTACTTC
clone_size: few; j_call: TRBJ2-3; d_call: TRBD1; v_call: TRBV7-2; cdr3_aa: CASSLTGGRTDTQYF; cdr3_nt: TGTGCCAGCAGCTTGACAGGGGGGAGGACAGATACGCAGTATTTT
clone_size: few; j_call: TRBJ1-1; d_call: .; v_call: TRBV15; cdr3_aa: CASCQGGLNTEAFF; cdr3_nt: TGTGCCTCCTGCCAAGGGGGTTTGAATACTGAAGCTTTCTTT
clone_size: .; j_call: TRBJ2-5; d_call: TRBD2; v_call: TRBV20-1; cdr3_aa: CSARGGVGETQYF; cdr3_nt: TGCAGTGCTAGGGGAGGGGTTGGGGAGACCCAGTACTTC
clone_size: .; j_call: TRBJ1-2; d_call: .; v_call: TRBV12-3/TRBV12-4; cdr3_aa: CASSLHRATYGYTF; cdr3_nt: TGTGCCAGCAGTTTACACAGGGCTACTTATGGCTACACCTTC
clone_size: .; j_call: TRBJ2-3; d_call: .; v_call: TRBV12-5; cdr3_aa: CASGLAGQPDTQYF; cdr3_nt: TGTGCTAGTGGTTTGGCAGGACAGCCAGATACGCAGTATTTT
clone_size: .; j_call: TRBJ1-5; d_call: .; v_call: TRBV5-1; cdr3_aa: CASSLALDQPQHF; cdr3_nt: TGCGCCAGCAGCTTGGCCTTGGATCAGCCCCAGCATTTT
clone_size: few; j_call: TRBJ1-6; d_call: .; v_call: TRBV20-1; cdr3_aa: CSASPYATVNSPLHF; cdr3_nt: TGCAGTGCTTCTCCTTATGCGACAGTTAATTCACCCCTCCACTTT
clone_size: .; j_call: TRBJ2-4; d_call: .; v_call: TRBV7-9; cdr3_aa: CASRAIAEEQYF; cdr3_nt: TGTGCCAGCAGGGCAATTGCAGAAGAGCAGTACTTC
clone_size: .; j_call: TRBJ2-1; d_call: .; v_call: TRBV7-9; cdr3_aa: CASSLAHPGPKNEQFF; cdr3_nt: TGTGCCAGCAGCTTAGCGCACCCGGGACCCAAGAATGAGCAGTTCTTC
clone_size: few; j_call: TRBJ2-2; d_call: TRBD1; v_call: TRBV5-1; cdr3_aa: CASSLQGSGELFF; cdr3_nt: TGCGCCAGCAGCTTACAGGGGTCGGGGGAGCTGTTTTTT
clone_size: .; j_call: TRBJ2-2; d_call: TRBD1; v_call: TRBV20-1; cdr3_aa: CSARDLKNRGNTGELFF; cdr3_nt: TGCAGTGCTAGAGATCTTAAAAACAGGGGGAACACCGGGGAGCTGTTTTTT
clone_size: .; j_call: TRBJ2-7; d_call: TRBD1; v_call: TRBV10-3; cdr3_aa: CAIRPGTGVYGSYEQYF; cdr3_nt: TGTGCCATCAGGCCCGGGACAGGGGTTTATGGCTCCTACGAGCAGTACTTC
clone_size: few; j_call: TRBJ2-3; d_call: .; v_call: TRBV2; cdr3_aa: CASSEGGGDTDTQYF; cdr3_nt: TGTGCCAGCAGTGAAGGGGGCGGGGACACAGATACGCAGTATTTT
clone_size: .; j_call: TRBJ1-2; d_call: .; v_call: TRBV7-9; cdr3_aa: CASSSSGASYGYTF; cdr3_nt: TGTGCCAGCAGCTCCTCCGGGGCCTCATATGGCTACACCTTC